These 30 T cell receptor beta chains originate from one sample sequenced in a study of T cell responses to AZD1222 COVID-19 vaccine. Repertoires were generated with immunoSEQ multiplex PCR, while TCRdb's copy carries only in-frame clones and drops some. Of more than 85,000 clones listed, less than 90% were seen once; the top ten hold about 1.6%. Here the sequenced sample was peripheral blood, taken on day 0 of AZD1222 vaccination. These receptors all come from an adult in good health.

For this clone: This sample also contains other DNA sequences that code for the same CDR3. The rearrangement joins TRBV7-9 to TRBJ1-4, with D perhaps matching TRBD1 (5 bases). V shed 1 base and J shed 8 bases, with 11 bases lying between them. Germline CDR1 is SEHNR and CDR2 is FQNEAQ (reference sequence). This CDR3 has 14 amino acids. The chain's CDR3 is CASSLGQGGEKLFF. CDR3 DNA: TGTGCCAGCAGCTTAGGGCAGGGAGGGGAAAAACTGTTTTTT.

The chain carries TRBV10-3 and TRBJ1-1; D gene ambiguous. The CDR3 has 14 residues. V lost 3 bases, J lost 0 bases, and 8 bases lay in between. Per germline, CDR1 ENHRY and CDR2 SYGVKD. The CDR3: CAISEETVNTEAFF. CDR3 sequence (DNA): TGTGCCATCAGTGAAGAGACGGTGAACACTGAAGCTTTCTTT.

This chain joins TRBV4-1 and TRBJ2-1, with TRBD2 identical over 14 bases. Germline V gene lookup returns CDR1 MGHRA and CDR2 YSYEKL. There are 19 residues in the CDR3. V trimming: 1 base; J trimming: 9 bases; junction bases outside the gene matches: 14. The CDR3 is CASSQGLAGGRPVVFEQFF. The DNA for the CDR3 is TGCGCCAGCAGCCAAGGACTAGCGGGAGGGCGCCCTGTGGTCTTTGAGCAGTTCTTC.

The genes are TRBV3-1 (or the pseudogene TRBV3-2) and TRBJ2-7; 7 bases map to TRBD1. With V trimmed by 5 bases and J by 0 bases, 4 bases remained unmatched. CDR1 LGHDT and CDR2 YNNKEL come from the germline V gene (reference sequence). The CDR3 is 14 amino acids. The CDR3 DNA follows: TGTGCCAGCAGCTTACAGGGGAGCTCCTACGAGCAGTACTTC. As protein: CASSLQGSSYEQYF.

The chain recombines TRBV3-1 (or the pseudogene TRBV3-2) with TRBJ2-5; 13 bases map to TRBD2. Germline CDR1 is LGHDT and CDR2 is YNNKEL (reference sequence). Germline trimming cut 2 bases from V and 5 bases from J; bases unmatched to any gene: 5. The CDR3 spans 16 residues. This CDR3 reads CASSQRTSGGLETQYF. In DNA, the CDR3 is TGTGCCAGCAGCCAAAGGACTAGCGGGGGTTTGGAGACCCAGTACTTC.

The chain recombines TRBV25-1 with TRBJ1-2; 7 nucleotides line up with TRBD1. In germline, CDR1 is MGHDK, CDR2 SYGVNS. J was trimmed by 7 bases and V by 3 bases; bases with no gene match: 8. The CDR3 runs 14 residues. The CDR3 here is CASSDMGQYGGYTF. CDR3 nucleotide sequence: TGTGCCAGCAGTGATATGGGACAGTATGGTGGCTACACCTTC.

The chain joins TRBV3-1 (or the pseudogene TRBV3-2) to TRBJ1-2, with TRBD1 matching 7 bases. After removal of 4 bases from V and 8 bases from J, the junction contained 7 bases not matched to a gene. Germline V gene lookup returns CDR1 LGHDT and CDR2 YNNKEL (reference sequence). The CDR3 is 13 amino acids. The CDR3: CASSPSTGRGYTF. CDR3 sequence (DNA): TGTGCCAGCAGCCCTTCGACAGGGAGGGGCTACACCTTC.

The V and J genes are TRBV6-5 and TRBJ1-2; 10 bases agree with TRBD1. CDR3 size: 16 residues. V lost 0 bases, J lost 4 bases, and 5 bases stayed unmatched. Germline lookup yields CDR1 MNHEY and CDR2 SVGAGI. This CDR3 reads CASSYSRQGAGYGYTF. In DNA, the CDR3 is TGTGCCAGCAGTTACTCTAGACAGGGGGCCGGCTATGGCTACACCTTC.

The rearrangement uses TRBV5-1 and TRBJ1-1; tentatively, D is TRBD1 (6 bases). The V gene's germline CDR1 is SGHRS and CDR2 YFSETQ. The CDR3 sequence is 15 residues long. Trimming left V 1 base short and J 1 base short, with 11 bases between. As DNA, the CDR3 is TGCGCCAGCAGCTTGCCGCGACAGGCGAACACTGAAGCTTTCTTT. Its protein is CASSLPRQANTEAFF.

In this sample, this clone turned up a few times. The rearrangement uses TRBV2 and TRBJ2-1; 7 bases are a match to TRBD2. CDR1 and CDR2 (germline): SNHLY, FYNNEI. Trimming at V came to 5 bases and at J to 2 bases, leaving 6 bases not matched to a gene. This CDR3 is built from 15 residues. DNA of the CDR3: TGTGCCAGCAGTTCTGAGCGGGGCCCCTACAATGAGCAGTTCTTC. Its protein product is CASSSERGPYNEQFF.

The chain carries TRBV30 and TRBJ2-1, with 8 nucleotides matching TRBD1. J lost 6 bases, V lost 3 bases, and 10 bases had no gene match. CDR3 length: 15 amino acids. Germline CDR1 GTSNPN, CDR2 SVGIG (reference sequence). The CDR3 reads CAWSGLRGQVNEQFF. CDR3 DNA: TGTGCCTGGAGCGGGCTACGGGGACAGGTCAATGAGCAGTTCTTC.

The chain couples TRBV5-1 to TRBJ1-2, with no clear D. This CDR3 is 15 amino acids long. Germline V gene sequence: CDR1 SGHRS, CDR2 YFSETQ. V gave up 0 bases and J gave up 2 bases, with 11 bases separating them. The DNA of the CDR3 is TGCGCCAGCAGCTTGGGAGCGCCCATAAACTATGGCTACACCTTC. The encoded protein is CASSLGAPINYGYTF.

J is TRBJ1-6 and V is TRBV5-1, with D maybe TRBD1 (6 bases). The germline CDR1 and CDR2 sequences are SGHRS and YFSETQ. The CDR3 runs 12 residues. Trimming pared 4 bases from V and 19 bases from J, leaving 18 bases between. CDR3 sequence reads: CASSIDGGGGHF. The CDR3 DNA sequence: TGCGCCAGCAGCATCGACGGGGGCGGTGGACACTTT. Drawing the rest from reference TRBV5-1 and TRBJ1-6, the complete variable domain is KAGVTQTPRYLIKTRGQQVTLSCSPISGHRSVSWYQQTPGQGLQFLFEYFSETQRNKGNFPGRFSGRQFSNSRSEMNVSTLELGDSALYLCASSIDGGGGHFGNGTRLTVT.

The rearrangement links TRBV6-5 to TRBJ1-6; D remains ambiguous. Trimming stripped 5 bases from V and 5 bases from J, with 13 bases between. Per germline, CDR1 MNHEY and CDR2 SVGAGI. The length of the CDR3 is 15 residues. The DNA of the CDR3 is TGTGCCAGCAGTCCCAAGGGAAAGAATAATTCACCCCTCCACTTT. Amino acid sequence: CASSPKGKNNSPLHF.

This rearrangement joins TRBV11-1 to TRBJ2-7; the match to TRBD1 covers 9 bases. J lost 6 bases, V lost 5 bases, and 14 bases had no gene match. The CDR3 loop spans 16 amino acids. Germline V gives CDR1 SGHAT, CDR2 FQDESV (reference sequence). The CDR3 region is CASSIVPGQGFFEQYF. CDR3 DNA: TGTGCCAGCAGCATAGTACCGGGACAGGGATTCTTCGAGCAGTACTTC.

The chain joins TRBV30 to TRBJ1-5; D may be TRBD1 (5 bases). The CDR3 totals 15 residues. Germline assignment: CDR1 GTSNPN and CDR2 SVGIG (reference sequence). V lost 2 bases and J lost 1, with 12 bases in between. Here the CDR3 reads CAWSLGQSSNQPQHF. CDR3 DNA sequence: TGTGCCTGGAGTCTCGGACAATCAAGCAATCAGCCCCAGCATTTT.

The chain uses TRBV20-1 and TRBJ2-7, with D hard to call. Germline-derived CDR1 and CDR2 are DFQATT and SNEGSKA (reference sequence). V lost 3 bases and J 6 bases, leaving 9 bases between the germline ends. The length of the CDR3 is 11 residues. CDR3 sequence: CSARTQTEQYF. The CDR3 DNA reads as TGCAGTGCTAGGACTCAGACCGAGCAGTACTTC.

This clone came up once. V usage is TRBV5-1 and J usage is TRBJ2-2; D gene ambiguous. Deletions cut 5 bases from V and 1 base from J, with 6 bases between. The CDR3 runs to 13 residues. Germline-derived CDR1 and CDR2 are SGHRS and YFSETQ. CDR3 sequence: CASRTKNTGELFF. In DNA, the CDR3 is TGCGCCAGCAGAACAAAGAACACCGGGGAGCTGTTTTTT.

This clone was detected a few times. The chain uses TRBV9 and TRBJ1-2; D perhaps matches TRBD1 (5 bases). Germline lookup yields CDR1 SGDLS and CDR2 YYNGEE. The CDR3 is made up of 17 amino acids. Trimming took off 0 bases at V and 3 bases at J, with 18 bases between the two ends. This CDR3 reads CASSVETYSRDHYGYTF. The DNA of the CDR3 is TGTGCCAGCAGCGTAGAAACCTACTCTCGGGACCACTATGGCTACACCTTC.

This chain connects TRBV15 to TRBJ1-5, with a possible D match to TRBD1 (5 bases). Germline-derived CDR1 and CDR2 are LNHNV and YYDKDF (reference sequence). The CDR3 has 17 residues. With 1 base removed from V and 5 bases from J, the gap between germline ends came to 18 bases. The CDR3 is CATSRVMMGTGDQPQHF. As DNA, the CDR3 is TGTGCCACCAGCAGAGTGATGATGGGGACGGGGGATCAGCCCCAGCATTTT.

The chain couples TRBV5-8 to TRBJ1-6; TRBD1 might be the D (6 bases). Germline CDR1 SGHTS, CDR2 YDEGEE. This CDR3 comprises 15 residues. Trimming cost V 6 bases and J 10 bases, with 20 bases left between them. In DNA form, the CDR3 reads TGTGCCAGCATCATAGGGGGACCCGGCAACTCACCCCTCCACTTT. Residues: CASIIGGPGNSPLHF.

The chain employs TRBV29-1 and TRBJ2-1; TRBD2 aligns across 9 bases. The V and J ends lost 8 bases and 4 bases, in that order; junction bases with no gene match: 9. The CDR3 loop spans 14 amino acids. Germline CDR1 SQVTM, CDR2 ANQGSEA. CDR3 DNA: TGCAGCCAGTCGTTGACTAGCGGATACAATGAGCAGTTCTTC. Translated, it gives CSQSLTSGYNEQFF.

This sequence joins TRBV5-8 and TRBJ1-2; D is uncertain. The CDR3 has 14 amino acids. From germline, CDR1 is SGHTS and CDR2 YDEGEE. The V gene lost 0 bases and the J gene lost 1 base, with 7 bases spanning the gap. CDR3 nucleotide sequence: TGTGCCAGCAGCTTGGATAACCTTAACTATGGCTACACCTTC. It yields the protein CASSLDNLNYGYTF.

The chain recombines TRBV2 with TRBJ2-7; D is undetermined. Per germline, CDR1 SNHLY and CDR2 FYNNEI. The CDR3 loop spans 13 amino acids. V was shortened by 7 bases and J by 2 bases, with 12 bases between the two germline ends. DNA for the CDR3: TGTGCCAGCAACCAGGACGGAACCTACGAGCAGTACTTC. This codes for CASNQDGTYEQYF.

This clone has a handful of counts. The rearrangement joins TRBV6-1 to TRBJ2-1; no clear D. In germline, CDR1 is MNHNS, CDR2 SASEGT. Trimming pared 2 bases from V and 6 bases from J, leaving 11 bases between. The length of the CDR3 is 14 residues. CDR3 in amino acids: CASSESGRSNEQFF. Here the CDR3 DNA reads TGTGCCAGCAGTGAATCTGGAAGGTCCAATGAGCAGTTCTTC.

The gene calls are TRBV7-2 and TRBJ1-5, with a tentative D call TRBD1 (6 bases). V was shortened by 1 base and J by 4 bases, with 14 bases between the two germline ends. This CDR3 is built from 16 residues. CDR1 is SGHTA and CDR2 is FQGNSA in the germline V gene. CDR3 protein: CASSLEGGRGNQPQHF. As DNA, the CDR3 is TGTGCCAGCAGCTTAGAGGGGGGGCGGGGGAATCAGCCCCAGCATTTT.

The chain uses TRBV2 and TRBJ1-2; tentative D call: TRBD1 (5 bases). Trimming removed 6 bases at V and 2 bases at J, with 16 bases between. Germline lookup yields CDR1 SNHLY and CDR2 FYNNEI. CDR3 length: 15 residues. CDR3 coding DNA: TGTGCCAGCAGGATTCAGGGAAGGGGCAACTATGGCTACACCTTC. Its translation is CASRIQGRGNYGYTF.

In nucleotides, the CDR3 is TGTGCCAGCAGTTACGGTTACGGGACAGGGAAAGAGACCCAGTACTTC. Translated, it gives CASSYGYGTGKETQYF. The genes are TRBV6-2 or TRBV6-3 and TRBJ2-5, with TRBD1 identical over 9 bases. V was clipped by 2 bases and J by 3 bases; unmatched bases: 7. The CDR3 totals 16 residues. Germline CDR1 is MNHEY and CDR2 is SVGEGT.

V usage is TRBV5-1 and J usage is TRBJ2-7, with 8 nucleotides matching TRBD1. The CDR3 sequence is 13 residues long. J lost 13 bases, V lost 4 bases, and 13 bases had no gene match. Germline CDR1 SGHRS, CDR2 YFSETQ. CDR3 bases: TGCGCCAGCAGCCAAAACCCGGGACAGGAACATTACTTC. Protein: CASSQNPGQEHYF. The variable domain in full, with the rest retrieved from reference TRBV5-1 and TRBJ2-7, is KAGVTQTPRYLIKTRGQQVTLSCSPISGHRSVSWYQQTPGQGLQFLFEYFSETQRNKGNFPGRFSGRQFSNSRSEMNVSTLELGDSALYLCASSQNPGQEHYFGPGTRLTVT.

The chain joins TRBV6-5 to TRBJ2-1, with D possibly TRBD1 on 5 matching bases. V lost 11 bases to trimming and J lost 3 bases, with 11 bases between them. Germline loops: CDR1 MNHEY, CDR2 SVGAGI. The CDR3 has 12 amino acids. CDR3 protein: CAVGTGYNEQFF. The CDR3 nucleotides read TGTGCCGTGGGCACAGGCTACAATGAGCAGTTCTTC.